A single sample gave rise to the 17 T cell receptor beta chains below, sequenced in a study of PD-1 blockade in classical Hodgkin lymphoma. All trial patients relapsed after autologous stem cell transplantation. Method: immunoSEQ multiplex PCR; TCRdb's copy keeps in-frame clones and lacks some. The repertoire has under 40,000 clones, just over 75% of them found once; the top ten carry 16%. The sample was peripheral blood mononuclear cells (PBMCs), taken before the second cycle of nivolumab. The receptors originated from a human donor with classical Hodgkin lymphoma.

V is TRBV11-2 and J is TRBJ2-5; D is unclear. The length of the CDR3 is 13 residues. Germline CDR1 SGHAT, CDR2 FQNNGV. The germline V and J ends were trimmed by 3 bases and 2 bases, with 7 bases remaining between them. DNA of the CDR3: TGTGCCAGCAGCTTCGTCTGGCAAGAGACCCAGTACTTC. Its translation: CASSFVWQETQYF.

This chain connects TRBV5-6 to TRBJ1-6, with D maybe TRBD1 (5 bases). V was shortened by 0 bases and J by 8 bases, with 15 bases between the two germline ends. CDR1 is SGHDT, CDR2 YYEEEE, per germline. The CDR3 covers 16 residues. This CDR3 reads CASSLASPGLHSPLHF. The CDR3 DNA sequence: TGTGCCAGCAGCTTGGCATCGCCAGGGCTGCATTCACCCCTCCACTTT.

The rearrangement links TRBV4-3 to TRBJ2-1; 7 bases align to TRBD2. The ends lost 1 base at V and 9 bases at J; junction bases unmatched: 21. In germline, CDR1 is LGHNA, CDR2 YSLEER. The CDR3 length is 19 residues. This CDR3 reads CASSQARTRYPRRFGEQFF. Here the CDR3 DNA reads TGCGCCAGCAGCCAAGCTCGGACTAGATACCCCCGGCGATTTGGTGAGCAGTTCTTC.

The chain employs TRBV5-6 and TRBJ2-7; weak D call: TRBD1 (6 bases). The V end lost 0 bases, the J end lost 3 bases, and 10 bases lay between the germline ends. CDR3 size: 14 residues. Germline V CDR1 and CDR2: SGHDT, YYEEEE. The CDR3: CASSLAGEGYEQYF. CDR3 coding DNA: TGTGCCAGCAGCTTGGCAGGGGAAGGCTACGAGCAGTACTTC. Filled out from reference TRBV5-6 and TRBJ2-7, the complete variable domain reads DAGVTQSPTHLIKTRGQQVTLRCSPKSGHDTVSWYQQALGQGPQFIFQYYEEEERQRGNFPDRFSGHQFPNYSSELNVNALLLGDSALYLCASSLAGEGYEQYFGPGTRLTVT.

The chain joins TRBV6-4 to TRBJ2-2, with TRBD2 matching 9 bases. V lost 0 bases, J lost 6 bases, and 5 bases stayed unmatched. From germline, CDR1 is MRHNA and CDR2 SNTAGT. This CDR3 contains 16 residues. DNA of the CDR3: TGTGCCAGCAGTGACTCCAGCGGGGGGAATCCCGGGGAGCTGTTTTTT. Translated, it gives CASSDSSGGNPGELFF.

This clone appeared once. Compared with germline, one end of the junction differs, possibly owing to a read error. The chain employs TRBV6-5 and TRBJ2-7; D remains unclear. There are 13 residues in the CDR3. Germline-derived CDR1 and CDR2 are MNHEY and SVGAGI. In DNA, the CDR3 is TGTGCCAGCAGTGACTCAGCCTCCTACGAGCAGTACTTC. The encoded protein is CASSDSASYEQYF.

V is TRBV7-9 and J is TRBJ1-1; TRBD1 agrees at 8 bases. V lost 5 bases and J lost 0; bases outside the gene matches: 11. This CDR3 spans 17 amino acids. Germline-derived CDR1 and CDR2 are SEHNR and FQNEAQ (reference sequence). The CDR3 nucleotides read TGTGCCAGCAGCCCGCCGACAGGGGACCCCATGAACACTGAAGCTTTCTTT. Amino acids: CASSPPTGDPMNTEAFF.

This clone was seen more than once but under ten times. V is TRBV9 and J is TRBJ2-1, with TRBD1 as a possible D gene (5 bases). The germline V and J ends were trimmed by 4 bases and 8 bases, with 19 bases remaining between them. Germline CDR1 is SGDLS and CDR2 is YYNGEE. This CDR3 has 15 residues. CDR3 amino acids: CASSPGPEDGDEQFF. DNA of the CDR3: TGTGCCAGCAGCCCAGGGCCAGAGGATGGGGATGAGCAGTTCTTC.

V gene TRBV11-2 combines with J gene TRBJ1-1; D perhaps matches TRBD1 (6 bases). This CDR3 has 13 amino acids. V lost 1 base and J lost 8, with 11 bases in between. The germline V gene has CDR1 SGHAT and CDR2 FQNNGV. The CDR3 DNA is TGTGCCAGCAGCTTAGGGGGTGACAGGGAAGCTTTCTTT. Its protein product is CASSLGGDREAFF.

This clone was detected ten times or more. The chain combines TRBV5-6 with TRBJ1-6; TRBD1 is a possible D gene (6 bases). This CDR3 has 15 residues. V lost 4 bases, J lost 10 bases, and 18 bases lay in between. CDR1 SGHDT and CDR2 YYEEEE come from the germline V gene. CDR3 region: CASSALDSLRSPLHF. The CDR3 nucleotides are TGTGCCAGCAGCGCACTGGACAGCCTAAGATCACCCCTCCACTTT.

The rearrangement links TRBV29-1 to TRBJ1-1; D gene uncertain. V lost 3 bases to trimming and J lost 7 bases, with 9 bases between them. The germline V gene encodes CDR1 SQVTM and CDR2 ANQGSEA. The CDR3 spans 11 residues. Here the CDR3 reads CSVEGGIEAFF. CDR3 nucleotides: TGCAGCGTTGAGGGTGGAATTGAAGCTTTCTTT.

CDR3 sequence (DNA): TGTGCCAGCAGCCTCCACAATCAGGGCACTGAAGCTTTCTTT. Its translation: CASSLHNQGTEAFF. The chain has TRBV7-6 and TRBJ1-1, with a weak D call TRBD1 (5 bases). The CDR3 loop spans 14 amino acids. CDR1 and CDR2 (germline): SGHVS, FNYEAQ. V lost 5 bases and J lost 4, with 14 bases in between. Using reference TRBV7-6 and TRBJ1-1 for the parts outside the CDR3, the full variable domain is GAGVSQSPRYKVTKRGQDVALRCDPISGHVSLYWYRQALGQGPEFLTYFNYEAQQDKSGLPNDRFSAERPEGSISTLTIQRTEQRDSAMYRCASSLHNQGTEAFFGQGTRLTVV.

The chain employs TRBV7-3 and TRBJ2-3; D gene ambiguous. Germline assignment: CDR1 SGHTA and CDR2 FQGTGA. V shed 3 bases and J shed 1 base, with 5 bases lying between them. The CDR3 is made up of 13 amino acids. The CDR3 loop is CASSFLGTDTQYF. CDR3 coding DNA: TGTGCCAGCAGCTTCCTCGGCACAGATACGCAGTATTTT.

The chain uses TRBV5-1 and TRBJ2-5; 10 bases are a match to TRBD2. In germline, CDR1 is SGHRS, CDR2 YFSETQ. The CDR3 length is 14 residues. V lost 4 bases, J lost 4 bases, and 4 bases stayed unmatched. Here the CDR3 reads CASSGASGGETQYF. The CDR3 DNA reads TGCGCCAGCAGCGGGGCTAGCGGGGGAGAGACCCAGTACTTC.

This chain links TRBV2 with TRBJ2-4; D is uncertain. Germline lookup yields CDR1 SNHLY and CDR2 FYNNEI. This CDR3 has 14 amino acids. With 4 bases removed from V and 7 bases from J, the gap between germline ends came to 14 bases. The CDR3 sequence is CASSVGPPLNIQYF. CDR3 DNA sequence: TGTGCCAGCAGTGTTGGGCCCCCCTTGAACATTCAGTACTTC.

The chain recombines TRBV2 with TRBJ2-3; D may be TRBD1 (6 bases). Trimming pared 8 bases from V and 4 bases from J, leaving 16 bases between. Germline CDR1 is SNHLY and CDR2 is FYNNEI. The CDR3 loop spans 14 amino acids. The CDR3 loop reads CASRADRMSDTQYF. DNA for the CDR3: TGTGCCAGCCGAGCGGACAGAATGTCAGATACGCAGTATTTT.

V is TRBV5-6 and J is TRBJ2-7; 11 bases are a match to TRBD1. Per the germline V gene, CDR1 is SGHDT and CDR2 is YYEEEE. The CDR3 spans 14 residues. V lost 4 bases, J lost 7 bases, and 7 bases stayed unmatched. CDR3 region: CASSRGQGVGEQYF. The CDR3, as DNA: TGTGCCAGCAGCAGGGGACAGGGGGTTGGGGAGCAGTACTTC.